Sequencing of this TCR beta chain was carried out in a study of Tregs in tolerant kidney transplant recipients. Study-level results: The most relevant donor-specific Treg TCRbeta repertoire apparently came from expansion with activated donor B cells. This study did not directly address biological reproducibility. Few patients were studied, so findings need validation in larger groups.

The CDR3 is 13 residues long. The germline V gene encodes CDR1 KGHSH and CDR2 LQKENI. Worth noting for this clone: Its antigen is currently unknown. Its ends do not fully match the called genes, so a read error is possible. The sample contains more than one DNA sequence encoding this CDR3.

Mixed chimerism was transient after nonmyeloablative marrow transplants from related graft donors. Here immunoSEQ multiplex PCR was the method, and the copy in TCRdb shows in-frame clones only, minus some. The data contain tens of thousands of clones, roughly 93% of them singletons. The gene calls are TRBV18 and TRBJ1-6; a possible D gene is TRBD1 (5 bases). The clonotype originates from a human patient who received a combined kidney and bone marrow transplant. Some of these T cells may belong to the graft donor. The sample consisted of CD4+ T cells from blood (PBMCs), taken 12 months after the transplant. The CDR3 loop reads CASSPGGNSPLHF. The CDR3 nucleotides read TGTGCCAGCTCACCAGGGGGGAATTCCCCCCTCCACTTT.